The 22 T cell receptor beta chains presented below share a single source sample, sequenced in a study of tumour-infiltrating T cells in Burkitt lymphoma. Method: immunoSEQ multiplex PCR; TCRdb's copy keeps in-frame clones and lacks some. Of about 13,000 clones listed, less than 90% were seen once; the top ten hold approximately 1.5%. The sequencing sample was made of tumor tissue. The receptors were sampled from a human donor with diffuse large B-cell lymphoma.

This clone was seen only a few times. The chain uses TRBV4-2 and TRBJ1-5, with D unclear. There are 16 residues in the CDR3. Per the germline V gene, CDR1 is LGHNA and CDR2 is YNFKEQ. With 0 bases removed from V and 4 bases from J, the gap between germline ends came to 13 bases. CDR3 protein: CASSQDLSTSNQPQHF. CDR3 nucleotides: TGTGCCAGCAGCCAAGATCTATCAACAAGTAATCAGCCCCAGCATTTT.

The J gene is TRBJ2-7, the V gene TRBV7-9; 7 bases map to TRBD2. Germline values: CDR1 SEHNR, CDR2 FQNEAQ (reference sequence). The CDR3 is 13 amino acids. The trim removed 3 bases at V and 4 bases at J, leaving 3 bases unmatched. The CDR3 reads CASSLGLLYEQYF. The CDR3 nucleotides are TGTGCCAGCAGCTTGGGACTACTTTACGAGCAGTACTTC.

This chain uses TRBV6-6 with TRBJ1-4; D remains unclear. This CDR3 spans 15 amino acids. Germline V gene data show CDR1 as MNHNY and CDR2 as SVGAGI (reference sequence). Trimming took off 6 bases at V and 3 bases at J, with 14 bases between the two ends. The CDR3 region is CASSPVGVSNEKLFF. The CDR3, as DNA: TGTGCCAGCAGCCCCGTCGGGGTATCTAATGAAAAACTGTTTTTT.

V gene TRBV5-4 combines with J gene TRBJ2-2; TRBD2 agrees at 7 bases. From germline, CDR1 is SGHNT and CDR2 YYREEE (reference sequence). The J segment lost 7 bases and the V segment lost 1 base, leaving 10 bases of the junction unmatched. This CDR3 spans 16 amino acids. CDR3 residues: CASSLTTTGRGGELFF. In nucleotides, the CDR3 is TGTGCCAGCAGCTTGACGACCACGGGGAGGGGCGGGGAGCTGTTTTTT.

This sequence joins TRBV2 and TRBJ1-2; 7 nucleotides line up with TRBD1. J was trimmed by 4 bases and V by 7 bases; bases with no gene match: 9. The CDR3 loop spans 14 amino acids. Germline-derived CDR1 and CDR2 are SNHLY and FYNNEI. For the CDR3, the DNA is TGTGCCAGCACTTCCGACAGGGTGGGCTATGGCTACACCTTC. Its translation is CASTSDRVGYGYTF.

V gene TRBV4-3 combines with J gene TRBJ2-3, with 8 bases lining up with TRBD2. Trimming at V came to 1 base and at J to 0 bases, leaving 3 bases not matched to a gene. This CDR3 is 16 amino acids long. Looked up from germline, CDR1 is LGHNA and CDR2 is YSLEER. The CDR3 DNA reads TGCGCCAGCAGCCAAGTTTGGACTAGCAGCACAGATACGCAGTATTTT. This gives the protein CASSQVWTSSTDTQYF.

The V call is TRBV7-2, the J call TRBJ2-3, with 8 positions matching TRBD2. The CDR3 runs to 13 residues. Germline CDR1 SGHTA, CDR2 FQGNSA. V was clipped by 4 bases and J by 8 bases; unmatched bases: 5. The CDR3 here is CASSSGGAGTQYF. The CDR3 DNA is TGTGCCAGCAGCTCCGGGGGGGCAGGTACGCAGTATTTT.

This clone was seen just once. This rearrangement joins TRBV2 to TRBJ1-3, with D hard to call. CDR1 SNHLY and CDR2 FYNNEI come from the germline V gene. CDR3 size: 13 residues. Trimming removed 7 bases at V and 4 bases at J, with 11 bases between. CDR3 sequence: CASTPMAGNTIYF. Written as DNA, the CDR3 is TGTGCCAGCACCCCCATGGCGGGAAACACCATATATTTT.

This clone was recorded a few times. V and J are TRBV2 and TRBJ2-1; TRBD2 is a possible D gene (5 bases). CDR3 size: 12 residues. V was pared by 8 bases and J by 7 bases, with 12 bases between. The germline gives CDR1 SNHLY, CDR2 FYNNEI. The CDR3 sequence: CASEGLSNEQFF. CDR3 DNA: TGTGCCAGCGAGGGCCTTAGTAATGAGCAGTTCTTC.

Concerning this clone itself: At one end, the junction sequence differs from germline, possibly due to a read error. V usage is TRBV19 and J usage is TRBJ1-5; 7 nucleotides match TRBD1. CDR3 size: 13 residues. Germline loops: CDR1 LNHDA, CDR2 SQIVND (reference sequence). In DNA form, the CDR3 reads TGTGCCAGTAGTGTAGACAGGGCGCAGCCCCAGCATTTT. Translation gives CASSVDRAQPQHF.

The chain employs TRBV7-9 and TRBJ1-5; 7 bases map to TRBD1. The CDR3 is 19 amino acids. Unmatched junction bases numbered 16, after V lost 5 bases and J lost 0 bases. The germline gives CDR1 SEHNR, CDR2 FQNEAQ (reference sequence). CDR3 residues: CASSEIRPGTAYSNQPQHF. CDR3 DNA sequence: TGTGCCAGCAGCGAGATAAGGCCCGGGACAGCCTATAGCAATCAGCCCCAGCATTTT. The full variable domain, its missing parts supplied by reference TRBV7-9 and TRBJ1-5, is DTGVSQNPRHKITKRGQNVTFRCDPISEHNRLYWYRQTLGQGPEFLTYFQNEAQLEKSRLLSDRFSAERPKGSFSTLEIQRTEQGDSAMYLCASSEIRPGTAYSNQPQHFGDGTRLSIL.

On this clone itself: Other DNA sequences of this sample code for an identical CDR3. This CDR3 is CASSLGGGNEQFF. In DNA form, the CDR3 reads TGTGCCAGCAGCTTAGGGGGGGGCAATGAGCAGTTCTTC. The chain recombines TRBV7-9 with TRBJ2-1; 7 bases align to TRBD2. The CDR3 covers 13 residues. Germline CDR1 reads SEHNR; CDR2 reads FQNEAQ (reference sequence). V lost 1 base, J lost 6 bases, and 0 bases stayed unmatched.

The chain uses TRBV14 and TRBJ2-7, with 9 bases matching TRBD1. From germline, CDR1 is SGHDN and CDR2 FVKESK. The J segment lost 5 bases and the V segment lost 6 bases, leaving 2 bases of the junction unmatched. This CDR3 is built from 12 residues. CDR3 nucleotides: TGTGCCAGCAGAACAGGGGGCGACGAGCAGTACTTC. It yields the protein CASRTGGDEQYF.

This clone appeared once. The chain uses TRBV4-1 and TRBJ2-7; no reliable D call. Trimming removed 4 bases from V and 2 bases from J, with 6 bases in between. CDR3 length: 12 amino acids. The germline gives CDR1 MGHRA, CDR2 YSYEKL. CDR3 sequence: CASSRNAYEQYF. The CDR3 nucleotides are TGCGCCAGCAGCCGTAACGCCTACGAGCAGTACTTC.

This CDR3 is CAVRGNTGELFF. CDR3 bases: TGTGCAGTGCGGGGGAACACCGGGGAGCTGTTTTTT. The chain carries TRBV27 and TRBJ2-2, with a possible D match to TRBD2 (6 bases). Looked up from germline, CDR1 is MNHEY and CDR2 is SMNVEV (reference sequence). There are 12 residues in the CDR3.

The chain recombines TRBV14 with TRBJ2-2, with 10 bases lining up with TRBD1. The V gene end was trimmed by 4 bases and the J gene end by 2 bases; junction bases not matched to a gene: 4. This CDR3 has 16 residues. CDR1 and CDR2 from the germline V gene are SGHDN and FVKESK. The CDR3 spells CASSPGQGINTGELFF. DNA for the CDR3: TGTGCCAGCAGCCCGGGACAGGGGATAAACACCGGGGAGCTGTTTTTT.

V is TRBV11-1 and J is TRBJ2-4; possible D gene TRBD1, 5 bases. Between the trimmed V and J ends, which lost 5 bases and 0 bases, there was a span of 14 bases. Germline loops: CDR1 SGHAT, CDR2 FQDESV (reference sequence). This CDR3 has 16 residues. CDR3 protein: CASSLDSLLAKNIQYF. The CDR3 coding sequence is TGTGCCAGCAGCCTAGACAGCCTACTAGCCAAAAACATTCAGTACTTC.

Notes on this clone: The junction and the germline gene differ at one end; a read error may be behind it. Here the CDR3 reads CASREEYNGRNQPQHF. The CDR3 coding sequence is TGTGCCAGCAGGGAAGAATATAACGGACGCAATCAGCCCCAGCATTTT. V gene TRBV2 combines with J gene TRBJ1-5; D is unclear. Germline lookup yields CDR1 SNHLY and CDR2 FYNNEI. The CDR3 totals 16 residues.

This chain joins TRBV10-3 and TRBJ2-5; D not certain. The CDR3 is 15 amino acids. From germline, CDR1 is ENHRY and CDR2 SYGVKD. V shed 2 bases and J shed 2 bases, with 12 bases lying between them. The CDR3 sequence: CAISEPGSSQETQYF. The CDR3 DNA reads TGTGCCATCAGTGAGCCGGGTAGCAGTCAAGAGACCCAGTACTTC.

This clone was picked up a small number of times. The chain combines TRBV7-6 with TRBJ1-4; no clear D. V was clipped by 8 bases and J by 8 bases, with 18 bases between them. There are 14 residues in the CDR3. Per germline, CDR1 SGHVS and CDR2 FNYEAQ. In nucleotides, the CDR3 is TGTGCCAGCGGTGGGCGGCCCTTAGGCGAAAAACTGTTTTTT. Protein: CASGGRPLGEKLFF.

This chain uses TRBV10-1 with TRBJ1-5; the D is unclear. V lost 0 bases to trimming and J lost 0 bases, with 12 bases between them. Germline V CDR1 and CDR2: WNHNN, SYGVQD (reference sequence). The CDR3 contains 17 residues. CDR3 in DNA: TGCGCCAGCAGTGAGTCGACAATAGTCCATAGCAATCAGCCCCAGCATTTT. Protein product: CASSESTIVHSNQPQHF.

The CDR3 loop reads CASSLRQENTEAFF. The DNA of the CDR3 is TGTGCCAGCAGCCTTAGACAGGAAAACACTGAAGCTTTCTTT. The chain joins TRBV9 to TRBJ1-1, with D possibly matching TRBD1 (6 bases). The germline V and J ends were trimmed by 4 bases and 2 bases, with 12 bases remaining between them. CDR1 and CDR2 (germline): SGDLS, YYNGEE. The CDR3 runs 14 residues.